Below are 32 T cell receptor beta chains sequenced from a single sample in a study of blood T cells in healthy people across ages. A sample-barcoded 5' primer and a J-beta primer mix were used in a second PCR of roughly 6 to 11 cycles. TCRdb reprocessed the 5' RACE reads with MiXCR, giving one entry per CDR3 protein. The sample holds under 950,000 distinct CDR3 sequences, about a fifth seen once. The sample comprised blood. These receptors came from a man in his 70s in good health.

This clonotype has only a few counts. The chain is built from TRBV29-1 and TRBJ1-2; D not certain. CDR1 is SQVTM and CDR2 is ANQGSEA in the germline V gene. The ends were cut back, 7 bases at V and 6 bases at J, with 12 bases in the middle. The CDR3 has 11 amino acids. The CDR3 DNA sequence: TGCAGCGACAAGCGGGGTGATGGCTACACCTTC. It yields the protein CSDKRGDGYTF.

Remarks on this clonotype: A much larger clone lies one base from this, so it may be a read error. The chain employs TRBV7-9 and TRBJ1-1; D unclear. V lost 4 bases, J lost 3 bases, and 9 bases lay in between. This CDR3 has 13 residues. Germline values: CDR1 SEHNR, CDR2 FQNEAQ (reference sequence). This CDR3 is CASSSGGDTEAFF. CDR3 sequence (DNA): TGTGCCAGCAGCTCGGGCGGGGACACTGAAGCTTTCTTT.

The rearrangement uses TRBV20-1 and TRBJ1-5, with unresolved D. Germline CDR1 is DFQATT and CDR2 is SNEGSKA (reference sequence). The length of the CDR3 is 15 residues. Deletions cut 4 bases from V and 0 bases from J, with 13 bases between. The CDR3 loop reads CSATLQTNSNQPQHF. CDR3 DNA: TGCAGTGCTACGTTACAGACGAATAGCAATCAGCCCCAGCATTTT.

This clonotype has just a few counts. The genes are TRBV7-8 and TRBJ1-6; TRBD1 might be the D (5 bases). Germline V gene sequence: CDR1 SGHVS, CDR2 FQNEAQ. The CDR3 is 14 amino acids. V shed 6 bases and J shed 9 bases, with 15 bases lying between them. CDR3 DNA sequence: TGTGCCAGCAGTCACGGGGCAGAAGCTTCACCCCTCCACTTT. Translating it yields CASSHGAEASPLHF.

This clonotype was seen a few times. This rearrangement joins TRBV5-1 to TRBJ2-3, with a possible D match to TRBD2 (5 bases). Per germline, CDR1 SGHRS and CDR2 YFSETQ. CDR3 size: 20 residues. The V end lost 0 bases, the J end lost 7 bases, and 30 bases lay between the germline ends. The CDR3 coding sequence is TGCGCCAGCAGCTTGGCCTCTTCGTTCGTGACCGGTCGGGAATCGAATACGCAGTATTTT. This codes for CASSLASSFVTGRESNTQYF.

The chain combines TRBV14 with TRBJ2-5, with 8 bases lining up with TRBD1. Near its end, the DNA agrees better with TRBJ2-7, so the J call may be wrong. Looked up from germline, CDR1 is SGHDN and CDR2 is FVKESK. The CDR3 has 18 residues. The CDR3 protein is CASSQTLPDRGESDEQYF. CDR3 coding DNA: TGTGCCAGCAGCCAGACGCTCCCAGACAGGGGTGAATCCGACGAGCAGTACTTC.

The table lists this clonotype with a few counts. The CDR3 nucleotides are TGTGCCAGCAGTTACTCGGGACAGGCGGCCGATGGGGCTTTCTTT. Protein: CASSYSGQAADGAFF. The chain recombines TRBV6-6 with TRBJ1-1; 8 nucleotides match TRBD1. The CDR3 length is 15 residues. CDR1 MNHNY and CDR2 SVGAGI come from the germline V gene (reference sequence). J was trimmed by 11 bases and V by 0 bases; bases with no gene match: 11.

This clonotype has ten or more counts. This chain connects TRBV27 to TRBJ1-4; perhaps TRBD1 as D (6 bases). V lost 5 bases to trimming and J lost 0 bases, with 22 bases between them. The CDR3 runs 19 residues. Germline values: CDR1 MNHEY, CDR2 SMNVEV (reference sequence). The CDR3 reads CASSTYGQLGPSTNEKLFF. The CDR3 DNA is TGTGCCAGCAGTACATACGGACAGCTGGGCCCGTCAACTAATGAAAAACTGTTTTTT.

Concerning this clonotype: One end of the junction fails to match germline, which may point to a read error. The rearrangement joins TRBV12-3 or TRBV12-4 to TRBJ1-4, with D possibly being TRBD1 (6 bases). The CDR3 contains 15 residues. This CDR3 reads CASSLYGTSNEKLFF. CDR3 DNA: TGTGCCAGCAGTTTATACGGGACATCCAATGAAAAGCTGTTTTTT.

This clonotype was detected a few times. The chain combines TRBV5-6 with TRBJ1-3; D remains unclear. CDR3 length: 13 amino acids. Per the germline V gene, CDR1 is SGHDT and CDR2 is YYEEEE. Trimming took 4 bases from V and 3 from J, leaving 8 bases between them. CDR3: CASSPYVGNTIYF. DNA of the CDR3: TGTGCCAGCAGCCCCTACGTTGGAAACACCATATATTTT.

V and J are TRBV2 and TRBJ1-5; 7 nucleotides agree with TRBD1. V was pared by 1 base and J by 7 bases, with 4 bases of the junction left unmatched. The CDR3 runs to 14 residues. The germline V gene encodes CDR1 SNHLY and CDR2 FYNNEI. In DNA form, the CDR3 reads TGTGCCAGCAGTGAAGTTGACAGGGACCAGCCCCAGCATTTT. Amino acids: CASSEVDRDQPQHF.

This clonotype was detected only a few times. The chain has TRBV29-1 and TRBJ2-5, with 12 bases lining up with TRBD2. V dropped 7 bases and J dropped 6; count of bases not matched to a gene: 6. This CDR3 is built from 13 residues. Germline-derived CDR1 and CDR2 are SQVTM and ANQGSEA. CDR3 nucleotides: TGCAGCGCGACTAGCGGGGGTGGGAAGACCCAGTACTTC. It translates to CSATSGGGKTQYF. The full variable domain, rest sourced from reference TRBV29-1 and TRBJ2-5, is SAVISQKPSRDICQRGTSLTIQCQVDSQVTMMFWYRQQPGQSLTLIATANQGSEATYESGFVIDKFPISRPNLTFSTLTVSNMSPEDSSIYLCSATSGGGKTQYFGPGTRLLVL.

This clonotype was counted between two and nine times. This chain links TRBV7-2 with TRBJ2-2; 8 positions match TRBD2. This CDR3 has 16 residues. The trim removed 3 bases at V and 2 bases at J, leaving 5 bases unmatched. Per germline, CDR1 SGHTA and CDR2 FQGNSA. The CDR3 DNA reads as TGTGCCAGCAGCTTTGGGACTAGAGTAAACACCGGGGAGCTGTTTTTT. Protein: CASSFGTRVNTGELFF.

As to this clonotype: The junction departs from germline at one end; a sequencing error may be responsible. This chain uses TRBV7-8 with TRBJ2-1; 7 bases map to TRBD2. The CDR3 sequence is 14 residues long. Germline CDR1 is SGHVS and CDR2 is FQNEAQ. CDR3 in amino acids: CVSGRGSSYNGQFF. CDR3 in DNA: TGTGTCTCCGGTCGCGGGAGCTCCTACAATGGGCAGTTCTTC.

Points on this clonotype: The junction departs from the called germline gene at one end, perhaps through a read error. The chain's CDR3 is CASSLQGSADTQNF. DNA of the CDR3: TGTGCCAGCAGTTTACAGGGGAGTGCAGATACGCAGAATTTT. This chain connects TRBV6-5 to TRBJ2-3; TRBD1 matches 7 bases. The CDR3 sequence is 14 residues long. CDR1 MNHEY and CDR2 SVGAGI come from the germline V gene.

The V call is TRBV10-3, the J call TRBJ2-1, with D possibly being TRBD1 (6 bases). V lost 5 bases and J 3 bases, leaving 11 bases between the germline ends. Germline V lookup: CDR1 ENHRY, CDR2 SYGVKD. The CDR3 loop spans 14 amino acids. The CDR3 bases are TGTGCCATCAGTTCCGGGACAAGCTACAATGAGCAGTTCTTC. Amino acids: CAISSGTSYNEQFF.

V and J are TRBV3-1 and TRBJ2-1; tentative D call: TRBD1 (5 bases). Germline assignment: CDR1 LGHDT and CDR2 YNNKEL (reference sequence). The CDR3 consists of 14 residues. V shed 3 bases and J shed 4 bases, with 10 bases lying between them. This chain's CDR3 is CASSQWGNYNEQFF. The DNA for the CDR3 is TGTGCCAGCAGCCAGTGGGGCAATTACAATGAGCAGTTCTTC.

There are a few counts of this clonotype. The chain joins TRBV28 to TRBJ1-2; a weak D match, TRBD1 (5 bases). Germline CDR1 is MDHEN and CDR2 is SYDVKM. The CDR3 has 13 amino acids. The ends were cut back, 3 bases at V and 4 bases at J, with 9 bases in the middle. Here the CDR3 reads CASSLGPLYGYTF. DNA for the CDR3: TGTGCCAGCAGTTTGGGACCTCTCTATGGCTACACCTTC.

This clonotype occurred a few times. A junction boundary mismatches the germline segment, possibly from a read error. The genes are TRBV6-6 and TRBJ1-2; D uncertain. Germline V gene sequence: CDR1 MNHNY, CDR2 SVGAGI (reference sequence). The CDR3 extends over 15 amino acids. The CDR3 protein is CASKFLASLNYGYAF. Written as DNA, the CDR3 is TGTGCCAGCAAGTTCCTAGCCAGCCTAAACTATGGCTACGCCTTC.

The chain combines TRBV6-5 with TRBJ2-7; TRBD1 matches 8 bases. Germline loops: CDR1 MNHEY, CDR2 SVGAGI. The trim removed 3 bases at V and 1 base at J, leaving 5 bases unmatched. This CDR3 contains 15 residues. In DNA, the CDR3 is TGTGCCAGCAGTTATTTAACAGGGGGTTCCTACGAGCAGTACTTC. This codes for CASSYLTGGSYEQYF.

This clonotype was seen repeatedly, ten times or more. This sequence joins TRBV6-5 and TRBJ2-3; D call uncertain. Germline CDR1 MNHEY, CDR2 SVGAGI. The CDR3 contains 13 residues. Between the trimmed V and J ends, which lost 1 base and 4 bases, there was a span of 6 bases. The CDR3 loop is CASSYFAADTQYF. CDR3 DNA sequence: TGTGCCAGCAGTTACTTTGCGGCAGATACGCAGTATTTT.

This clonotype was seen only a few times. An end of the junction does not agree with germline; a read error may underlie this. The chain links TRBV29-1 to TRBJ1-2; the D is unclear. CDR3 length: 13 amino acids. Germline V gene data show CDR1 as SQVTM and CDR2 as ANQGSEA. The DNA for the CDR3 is TGCAGCGTTGAACAACCGCTCAACTATGGCTACATCTTC. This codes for CSVEQPLNYGYIF.

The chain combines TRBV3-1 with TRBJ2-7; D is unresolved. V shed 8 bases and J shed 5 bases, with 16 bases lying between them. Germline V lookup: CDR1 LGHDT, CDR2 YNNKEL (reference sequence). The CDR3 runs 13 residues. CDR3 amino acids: CASRLRGNHEQYF. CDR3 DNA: TGTGCCAGCCGCCTAAGAGGAAACCACGAGCAGTACTTC.

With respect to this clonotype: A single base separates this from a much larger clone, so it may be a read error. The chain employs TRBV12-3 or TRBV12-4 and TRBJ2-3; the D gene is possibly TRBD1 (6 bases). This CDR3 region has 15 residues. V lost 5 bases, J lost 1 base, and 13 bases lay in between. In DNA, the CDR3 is TGTGCCAGCAGTCGACAGGCGGCTGGCACAGATACGCAGTATTTT. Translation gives CASSRQAAGTDTQYF.

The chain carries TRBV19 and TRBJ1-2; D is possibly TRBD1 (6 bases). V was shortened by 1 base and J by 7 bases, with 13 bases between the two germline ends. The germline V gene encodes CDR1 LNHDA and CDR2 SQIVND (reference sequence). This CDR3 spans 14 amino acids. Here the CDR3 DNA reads TGTGCCAGTAGTATAGCGCCAACAGGGTCTGGCTACACCTTC. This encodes CASSIAPTGSGYTF.

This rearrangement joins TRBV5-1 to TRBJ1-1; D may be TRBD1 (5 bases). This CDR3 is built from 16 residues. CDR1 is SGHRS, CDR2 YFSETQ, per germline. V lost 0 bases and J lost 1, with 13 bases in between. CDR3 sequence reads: CASSLGRVNRNTEAFF. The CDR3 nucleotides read TGCGCCAGCAGCTTGGGCAGGGTGAATAGGAACACTGAAGCTTTCTTT. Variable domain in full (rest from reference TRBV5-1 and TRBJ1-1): KAGVTQTPRYLIKTRGQQVTLSCSPISGHRSVSWYQQTPGQGLQFLFEYFSETQRNKGNFPGRFSGRQFSNSRSEMNVSTLELGDSALYLCASSLGRVNRNTEAFFGQGTRLTVV.

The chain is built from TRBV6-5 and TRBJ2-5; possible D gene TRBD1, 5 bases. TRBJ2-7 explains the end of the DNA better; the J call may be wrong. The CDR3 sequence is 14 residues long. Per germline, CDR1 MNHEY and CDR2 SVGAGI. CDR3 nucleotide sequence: TGTGCCAGCAGAAAGGACACACTCTCCTACGAGCAGTACGTC. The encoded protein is CASRKDTLSYEQYV.

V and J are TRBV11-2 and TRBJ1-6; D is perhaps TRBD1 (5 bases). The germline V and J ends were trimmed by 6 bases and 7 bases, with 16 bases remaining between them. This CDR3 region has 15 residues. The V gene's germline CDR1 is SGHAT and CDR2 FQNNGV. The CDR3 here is CASSLEWGKNSPLHF. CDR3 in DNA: TGTGCCAGCAGTCTAGAGTGGGGCAAGAATTCACCCCTCCACTTT.

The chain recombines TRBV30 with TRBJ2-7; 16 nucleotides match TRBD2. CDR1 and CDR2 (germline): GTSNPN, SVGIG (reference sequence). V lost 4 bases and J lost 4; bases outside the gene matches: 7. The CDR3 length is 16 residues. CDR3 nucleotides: TGTGCCTGGACCGGGACTAGCGGGAGGGCCTGGTACGAGCAGTACGTC. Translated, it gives CAWTGTSGRAWYEQYV.

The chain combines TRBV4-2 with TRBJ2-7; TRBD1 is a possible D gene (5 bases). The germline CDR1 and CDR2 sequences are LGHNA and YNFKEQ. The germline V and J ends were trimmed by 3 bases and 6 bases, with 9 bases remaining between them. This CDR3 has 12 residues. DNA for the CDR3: TGTGCCAGCAGCCAGGACAATTCCGAGCAGTACTTC. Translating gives CASSQDNSEQYF.

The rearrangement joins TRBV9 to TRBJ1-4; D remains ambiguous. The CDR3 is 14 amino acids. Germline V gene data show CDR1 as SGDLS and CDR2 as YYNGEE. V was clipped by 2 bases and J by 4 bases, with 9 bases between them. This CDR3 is CASSVGRINEKLFF. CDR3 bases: TGTGCCAGCAGCGTCGGACGGATTAATGAAAAACTGTTTTTT.

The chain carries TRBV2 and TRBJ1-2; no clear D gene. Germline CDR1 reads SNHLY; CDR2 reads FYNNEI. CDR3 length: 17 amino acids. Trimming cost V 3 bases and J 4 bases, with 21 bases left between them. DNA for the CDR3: TGTGCCAGCAGTGACCTTCCCGGGAACCAGATATTCTATGGCTACACCTTC. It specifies CASSDLPGNQIFYGYTF.